This is a list of T cell receptor beta chains from one sample in a study of blood T cells in healthy people across ages. TCRdb itself ran the 5' RACE reads through MiXCR, one entry per CDR3 protein. The profile shows some 1 million distinct CDR3 sequences, 45% of them singletons. The sequenced material came from blood. These receptors originate from a woman aged 60-70 years in good health. Both conserved end residues are part of each CDR3. Each record gives: CDR3 length, D gene, V gene, clone size, J gene, CDR3 protein, CDR3 DNA. The D gene is left open where the match is weak. Size values are once, few and many counts, or a class for expanded clones, and some rows have none.

length: 18
D: TRBD2
V: TRBV6-1
size: NA
J: TRBJ2-7
CDR3: CASTPGGTSGISGYEQYF
DNA: TGTGCCAGCACCCCAGGGGGGACTAGCGGGATTTCTGGCTACGAGCAGTACTTC

length: 16
D: NA
V: TRBV28
size: NA
J: TRBJ2-4
CDR3: CASSLSAGKAKNIQYF
DNA: TGTGCCAGCAGTTTATCGGCAGGAAAAGCCAAAAACATTCAGTACTTC

length: 15
D: TRBD2
V: TRBV6-1
size: NA
J: TRBJ2-1
CDR3: CASSEISGDYNEQFF
DNA: TGTGCCAGCAGTGAAATTAGCGGGGATTACAATGAGCAGTTCTTC

length: 16
D: NA
V: TRBV9
size: NA
J: TRBJ2-5
CDR3: CASSVGGGVVQETQYF
DNA: TGTGCCAGCAGCGTGGGTGGAGGGGTCGTCCAAGAGACCCAGTACTTC

length: 15
D: NA
V: TRBV20-1
size: few
J: TRBJ1-4
CDR3: CSAQWSGNYNEKLFF
DNA: TGCAGTGCTCAATGGTCGGGGAATTATAATGAAAAACTGTTTTTT

length: 14
D: TRBD2
V: TRBV27
size: NA
J: TRBJ2-7
CDR3: CASSQSSGVYEQYF
DNA: TGTGCCAGCAGTCAATCTAGCGGGGTCTACGAGCAGTACTTC

length: 15
D: TRBD1
V: TRBV6-5
size: NA
J: TRBJ1-1
CDR3: CASTQKGGWNTEAFF
DNA: TGTGCCAGCACCCAAAAAGGGGGCTGGAACACTGAAGCTTTCTTT

length: 13
D: NA
V: TRBV20-1
size: few
J: TRBJ2-7
CDR3: CSALRAGTYEQYF
DNA: TGCAGTGCCCTCCGGGCGGGTACCTACGAGCAGTACTTC

length: 15
D: NA
V: TRBV28
size: NA
J: TRBJ2-4
CDR3: CASSQRAASKNIQYF
DNA: TGTGCCAGCAGTCAACGGGCCGCCTCCAAAAACATTCAGTACTTC

length: 14
D: NA
V: TRBV10-1
size: few
J: TRBJ2-4
CDR3: CASSQSDSRNIQYF
DNA: TGCGCCAGCAGCCAATCCGACAGTCGGAACATTCAGTACTTC

length: 12
D: NA
V: TRBV6-6
size: few
J: TRBJ2-5
CDR3: CASGDRKETQYF
DNA: TGTGCCAGCGGCGACAGGAAAGAGACCCAGTACTTC

length: 14
D: NA
V: TRBV12-3/TRBV12-4
size: few
J: TRBJ1-4
CDR3: CASSPRRRAEKLFF
DNA: TGTGCCAGCAGTCCCAGGCGCAGGGCAGAAAAACTGTTTTTT

length: 14
D: TRBD1
V: TRBV6-5
size: few
J: TRBJ2-7
CDR3: CASSPWTGDYEQYF
DNA: TGTGCCAGCAGTCCGTGGACAGGGGACTACGAGCAGTACTTC

length: 12
D: NA
V: TRBV29-1
size: once
J: TRBJ2-3
CDR3: CSVVRASDTQYF
DNA: TGCAGCGTTGTTAGGGCTAGCGATACGCAGTATTTT

length: 16
D: NA
V: TRBV6-5
size: NA
J: TRBJ1-6
CDR3: CASSYFPNADNSPLHF
DNA: TGTGCCAGCAGTTACTTCCCTAATGCAGATAATTCACCCCTCCACTTT

length: 16
D: TRBD2
V: TRBV6-5
size: NA
J: TRBJ2-7
CDR3: CASSYLTSGRLREQYF
DNA: TGTGCCAGCAGTTACCTTACTAGCGGGAGGCTTCGCGAGCAGTACTTC

length: 16
D: TRBD2
V: TRBV3-1
size: NA
J: TRBJ2-3
CDR3: CASSRTSGGNHNTQYF
DNA: TGTGCCAGCAGCCGAACTAGCGGAGGCAACCATAATACGCAGTATTTT

length: 14
D: NA
V: TRBV9
size: NA
J: TRBJ1-1
CDR3: CASSLQGWETEAFF
DNA: TGTGCCAGCAGCCTACAGGGTTGGGAGACTGAAGCTTTCTTT

length: 12
D: NA
V: TRBV7-6
size: NA
J: TRBJ2-7
CDR3: CASSRLEGEQHF
DNA: TGTGCCAGCAGCAGGCTAGAAGGCGAGCAGCACTTC

length: 13
D: NA
V: TRBV3-1
size: few
J: TRBJ2-2
CDR3: CASSQFFPGELFF
DNA: TGTGCCAGCAGCCAGTTCTTTCCCGGGGAGCTGTTTTTT

length: 18
D: TRBD2
V: TRBV9
size: few
J: TRBJ2-7
CDR3: CASSGDLAGGPRPYEQYF
DNA: TGTGCCAGCAGCGGCGACCTAGCGGGAGGGCCGCGTCCATACGAGCAGTACTTC

length: 13
D: TRBD1
V: TRBV29-1
size: NA
J: TRBJ2-3
CDR3: CSERTGGTDTQYF
DNA: TGCAGCGAGAGGACAGGAGGCACAGATACGCAGTATTTT

length: 15
D: NA
V: TRBV11-2
size: few
J: TRBJ2-5
CDR3: CASSPIGGIQETQYF
DNA: TGTGCCAGCAGCCCTATAGGGGGTATTCAAGAGACCCAGTACTTC